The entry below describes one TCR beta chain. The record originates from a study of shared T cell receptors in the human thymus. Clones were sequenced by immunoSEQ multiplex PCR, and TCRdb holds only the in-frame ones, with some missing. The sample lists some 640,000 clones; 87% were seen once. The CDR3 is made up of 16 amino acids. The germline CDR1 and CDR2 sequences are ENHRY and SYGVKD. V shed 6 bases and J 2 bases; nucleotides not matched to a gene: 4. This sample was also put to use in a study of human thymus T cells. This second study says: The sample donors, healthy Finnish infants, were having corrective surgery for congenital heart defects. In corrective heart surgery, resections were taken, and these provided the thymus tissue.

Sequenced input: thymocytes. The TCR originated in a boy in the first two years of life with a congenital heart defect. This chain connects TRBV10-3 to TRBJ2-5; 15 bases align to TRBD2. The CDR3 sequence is CAISSGLAGGQETQYF. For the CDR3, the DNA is TGTGCCATCAGCTCGGGACTAGCGGGGGGACAAGAGACCCAGTACTTC.